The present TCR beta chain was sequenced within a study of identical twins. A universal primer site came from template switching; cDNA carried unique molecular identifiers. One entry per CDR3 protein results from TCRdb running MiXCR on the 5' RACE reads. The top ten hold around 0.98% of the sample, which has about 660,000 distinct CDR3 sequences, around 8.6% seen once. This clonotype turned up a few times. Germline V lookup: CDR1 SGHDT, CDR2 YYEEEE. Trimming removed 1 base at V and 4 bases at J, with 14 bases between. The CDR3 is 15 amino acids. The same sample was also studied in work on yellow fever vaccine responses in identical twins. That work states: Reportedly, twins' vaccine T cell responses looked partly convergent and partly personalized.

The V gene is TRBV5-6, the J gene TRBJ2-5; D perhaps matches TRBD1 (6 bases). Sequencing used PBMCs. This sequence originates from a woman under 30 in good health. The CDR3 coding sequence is TGTGCCAGCAGCTTGCGGGCAGGGGTAGTAGAGACCCAGTACTTC. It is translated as CASSLRAGVVETQYF.